This TCR beta chain was identified during a study of regulatory T cells in long-lasting Graves disease. The sample holds many counts of this clonotype. No antigen is known for it. Trimming removed 0 bases at V and 1 base at J, with 7 bases between. The CDR3 has 15 residues. Looked up from germline, CDR1 is SGHRS and CDR2 is YFSETQ. CDR3-region Arm-PCR and iRepertoire HTBI primers produced the TCR beta libraries. TCRdb processed the multiplex PCR reads anew with MiXCR; each CDR3 protein has one entry. The data hold 400,000 to 500,000 distinct CDR3 sequences, with about 16% observed a single time. Study outcomes and limitations: In persistent patients, shared public clonotypes (roughly 2,800) outnumbered those in new patients (almost 1,000).

As for time point: newly diagnosed GD, antithyroid drugs for less than 3 months. Making the TCR library involved RNA that had been extracted from PBMCs. These sequences were also reported in another study, on T cells in Graves' hyperthyroidism and ophthalmopathy. That source reports: Within blood appeared most thyroid clonotypes that had expanded above 0.001. Ophthalmopathy and stable hyperthyroidism were told apart by a 13 V-J model.

The chain couples TRBV5-1 to TRBJ2-2; D gene unclear. This receptor was obtained from a woman aged 25 to 39 with Graves disease. The sequences come from peripheral blood mononuclear cells (PBMCs), collected at new diagnosis, from a patient treated with antithyroid drugs. The CDR3 reads CASSLAGKNTGELFF. CDR3 sequence (DNA): TGCGCCAGCAGCTTGGCCGGCAAGAACACCGGGGAGCTGTTTTTT.